This T cell receptor beta chain was captured in a study of blood T cell repertoires in COVID-19. Overall study context: In each case, the material was cDNA or gDNA derived from T cells, B-cell-depleted T cells, or PBMCs.

Authors' methods: The assay estimated nucleated cells by amplifying reference gene primers. Assay: immunoSEQ multiplex PCR; the TCRdb copy retains only in-frame clones and omits some. The DNA gave D and trimming, while V, J and clone size come from that table. Seen here are about 220,000 clones, almost 85% observed once, and the top ten hold 2.4%. Seattle participants joined during active infection and were tracked over time. From germline, CDR1 is SGDLS and CDR2 YYNGEE. The J segment lost 6 bases and the V segment lost 4 bases, leaving 12 bases of the junction unmatched. The CDR3 sequence is 16 residues long.

This TCR came from a woman in her seventies with COVID-19, enrolled during active disease. J is TRBJ2-7 and V is TRBV9; the match to TRBD1 covers 11 bases. Material: peripheral blood. The CDR3 is CASSLAPGTGGSEQYF. The CDR3 region has the DNA TGTGCCAGCAGCCTTGCCCCCGGGACAGGGGGTTCCGAGCAGTACTTC.